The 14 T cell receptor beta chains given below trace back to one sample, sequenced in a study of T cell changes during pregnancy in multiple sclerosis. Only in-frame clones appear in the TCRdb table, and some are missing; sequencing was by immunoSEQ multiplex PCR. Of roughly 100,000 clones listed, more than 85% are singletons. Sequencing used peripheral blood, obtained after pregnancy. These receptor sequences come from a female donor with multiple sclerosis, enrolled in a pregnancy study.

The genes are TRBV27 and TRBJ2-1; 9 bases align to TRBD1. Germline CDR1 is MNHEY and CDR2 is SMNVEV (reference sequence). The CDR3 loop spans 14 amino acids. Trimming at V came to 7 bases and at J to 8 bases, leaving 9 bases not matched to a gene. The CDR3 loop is CASTHRDRDHEQFF. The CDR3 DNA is TGTGCCAGCACCCACCGGGACAGGGACCATGAGCAGTTCTTC.

The CDR3 DNA reads as TGTGCCAGCAGCCGGGTGTCGGGAGGCTACACCTTC. Residues: CASSRVSGGYTF. The chain combines TRBV28 with TRBJ1-2, with D unresolved. The CDR3 has 12 amino acids. V gave up 6 bases and J gave up 8 bases, with 13 bases separating them. Germline CDR1 and CDR2: MDHEN and SYDVKM.

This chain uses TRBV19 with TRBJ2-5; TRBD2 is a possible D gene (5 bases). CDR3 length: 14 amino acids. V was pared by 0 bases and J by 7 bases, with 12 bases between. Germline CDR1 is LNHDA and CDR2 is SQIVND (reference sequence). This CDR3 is CASSIDVDSGTQYF. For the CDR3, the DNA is TGTGCCAGTAGTATAGATGTGGACTCCGGGACCCAGTACTTC.

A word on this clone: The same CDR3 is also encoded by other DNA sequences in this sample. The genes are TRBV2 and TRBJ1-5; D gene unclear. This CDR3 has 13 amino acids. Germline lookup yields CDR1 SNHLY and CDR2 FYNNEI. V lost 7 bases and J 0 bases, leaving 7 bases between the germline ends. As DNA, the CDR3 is TGTGCCAGCAACGGAGATAGCAATCAGCCCCAGCATTTT. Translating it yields CASNGDSNQPQHF.

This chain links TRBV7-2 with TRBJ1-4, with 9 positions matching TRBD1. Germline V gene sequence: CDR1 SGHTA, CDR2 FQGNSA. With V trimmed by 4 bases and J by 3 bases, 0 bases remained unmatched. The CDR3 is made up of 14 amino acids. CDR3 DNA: TGTGCCAGCAGCTGGACAGGGGCTAATGAAAAACTGTTTTTT. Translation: CASSWTGANEKLFF.

The CDR3 DNA follows: TGTGCCAGCAGCCCCCCAAACACCTATGGGCTAGGCTACACCTTC. Translated, it gives CASSPPNTYGLGYTF. The chain carries TRBV6-7 and TRBJ1-2, with D uncertain. TRBV6-7 is flagged as an ORF with uncertain function. The CDR3 is 15 residues long. V lost 6 bases and J lost 8, with 22 bases in between.

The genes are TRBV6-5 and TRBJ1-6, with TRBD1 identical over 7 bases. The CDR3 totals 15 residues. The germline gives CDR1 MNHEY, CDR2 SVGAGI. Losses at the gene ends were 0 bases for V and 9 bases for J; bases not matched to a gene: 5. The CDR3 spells CASSYSKGALSPLHF. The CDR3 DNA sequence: TGTGCCAGCAGTTACTCGAAGGGGGCACTTTCACCCCTCCACTTT.

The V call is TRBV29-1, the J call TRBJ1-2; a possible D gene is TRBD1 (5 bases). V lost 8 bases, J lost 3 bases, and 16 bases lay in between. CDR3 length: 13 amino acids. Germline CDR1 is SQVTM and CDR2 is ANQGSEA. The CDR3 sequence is CSFRSGGDYGYTF. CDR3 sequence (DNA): TGCAGCTTCCGCAGCGGGGGTGACTATGGCTACACCTTC.

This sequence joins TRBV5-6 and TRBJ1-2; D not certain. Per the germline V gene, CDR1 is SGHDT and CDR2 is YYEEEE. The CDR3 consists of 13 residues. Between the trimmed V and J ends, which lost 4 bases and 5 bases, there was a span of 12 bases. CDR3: CASSEIGGYGYTF. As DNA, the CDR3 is TGTGCCAGCAGCGAGATCGGAGGATATGGCTACACCTTC.

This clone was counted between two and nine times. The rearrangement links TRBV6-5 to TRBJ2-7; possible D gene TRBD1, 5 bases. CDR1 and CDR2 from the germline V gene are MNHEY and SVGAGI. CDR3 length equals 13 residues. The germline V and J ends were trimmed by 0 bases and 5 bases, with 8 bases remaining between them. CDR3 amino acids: CASSYSGRDEQYF. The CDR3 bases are TGTGCCAGCAGTTACTCGGGCAGGGACGAGCAGTACTTC.

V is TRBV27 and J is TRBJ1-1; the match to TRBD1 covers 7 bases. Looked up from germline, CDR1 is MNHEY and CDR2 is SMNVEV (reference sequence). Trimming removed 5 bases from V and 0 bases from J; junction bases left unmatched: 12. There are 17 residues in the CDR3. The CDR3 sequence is CASSPLPDRQLNTEAFF. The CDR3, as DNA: TGTGCCAGCAGTCCCCTCCCGGACAGGCAATTGAACACTGAAGCTTTCTTT.

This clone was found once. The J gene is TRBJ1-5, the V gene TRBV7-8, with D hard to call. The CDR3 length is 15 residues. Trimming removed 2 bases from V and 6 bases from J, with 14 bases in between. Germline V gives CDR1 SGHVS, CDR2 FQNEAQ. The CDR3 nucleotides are TGTGCCAGCAGCTTATGGGAGGGAATAGGTCAGCCCCAGCATTTT. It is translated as CASSLWEGIGQPQHF.

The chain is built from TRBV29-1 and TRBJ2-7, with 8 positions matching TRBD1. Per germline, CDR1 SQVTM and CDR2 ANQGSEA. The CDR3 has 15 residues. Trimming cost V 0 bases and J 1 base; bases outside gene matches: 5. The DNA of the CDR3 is TGCAGCGTTGAAGATGATAGACAGGGGTCCTACGAGCAGTACTTC. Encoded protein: CSVEDDRQGSYEQYF.

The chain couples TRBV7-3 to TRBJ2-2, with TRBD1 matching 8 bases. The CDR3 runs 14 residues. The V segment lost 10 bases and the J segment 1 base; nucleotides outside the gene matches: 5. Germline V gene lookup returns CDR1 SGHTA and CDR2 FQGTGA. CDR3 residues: CATGQDGNTGELFF. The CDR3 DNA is TGTGCCACGGGACAGGACGGGAACACCGGGGAGCTGTTTTTT.